These T cell receptor beta chains were read from a single sample in a study of T cells in localized non-small cell lung cancer. Profiled with immunoSEQ multiplex PCR; TCRdb holds only in-frame clones, not every one. The sample lists 2,900 or so clones, over 25% seen once, with 15% in the top ten. The sequencing here drew on lung tumor tissue, taken before any cancer treatment. These receptors were obtained from a female donor aged 60 or older with stage II squamous cell lung carcinoma. CDR3s include the opening cysteine and the closing phenylalanine or tryptophan. A D gene is named only where the DNA matches it firmly. The size of a clone is reported for some rows only, either as once, few or many, or as a class for expanded clones.

cdr3_nt | cdr3_aa | j_call | d_call | v_call | clone_size
TGTGCCAGCAGTTACTCAGGGCAGGGGGATCAGCCCCAGCATTTT | CASSYSGQGDQPQHF | TRBJ1-5 | TRBD1 | TRBV6-8 | few
TGTGCCAGCAGTTACCAGGGGGCGGGCTACACCTTC | CASSYQGAGYTF | TRBJ1-2 | TRBD1 | TRBV6-8 | medium-sized
TGTGCCAGCAGCGTCGGGGAGCCCTACAATGAGCAGTTCTTC | CASSVGEPYNEQFF | TRBJ2-1 | NA | TRBV11-3 | few
TGTGCCAGTAGTACGGGACAGGGCTACGAGCAGTACTTC | CASSTGQGYEQYF | TRBJ2-7 | TRBD1 | TRBV19 | NA
TGTGCCAGCAGCTGGGATCCGGCCCGTCCCATGGAGCAGTTCTTC | CASSWDPARPMEQFF | TRBJ2-1 | NA | TRBV11-3 | NA
TGTGCCAGCTCACCTAGGGACGTAACCTTGAACACTGAAGCTTTCTTT | CASSPRDVTLNTEAFF | TRBJ1-1 | NA | TRBV18 | few
TGTGCCAGCAGCCCGGGGACTCCAACGGCCGTCACAGATACGCAGTATTTT | CASSPGTPTAVTDTQYF | TRBJ2-3 | NA | TRBV9 | medium-sized
TGTGCCAGCAGCCCGACAGTTCTCGGCTCCTACGAGCAGTACTTC | CASSPTVLGSYEQYF | TRBJ2-7 | NA | TRBV28 | few
TGCAGCGTAGCTACAGGGACAGGGTGGAGGTATGGCTACACCTTC | CSVATGTGWRYGYTF | TRBJ1-2 | TRBD1 | TRBV29-1 | once
TGCGCCAGCAGCCAAAACAGGGCGAGCTCCTATAATTCACCCCTCCACTTT | CASSQNRASSYNSPLHF | TRBJ1-6 | NA | TRBV4-1 | NA
TGTGCCAGCTCCCCGTCCCAGGGAGGGGACGGCTACACCTTC | CASSPSQGGDGYTF | TRBJ1-2 | NA | TRBV11-3 | many
TGTGCCAGCATTCTCTCTCGAGGACAGGGAGGAACCGGGGAGCTGTTTTTT | CASILSRGQGGTGELFF | TRBJ2-2 | TRBD1 | TRBV28 | few
TGCGCCAGCAGCTTGGACCCAGGGTCGGGAAACACCATATATTTT | CASSLDPGSGNTIYF | TRBJ1-3 | NA | TRBV5-1 | NA
TGTGCCAGCAGTTACTCATTTCGTAGGCAGAGTTCCTCCACTACCTACGAGCAGTACTTC | CASSYSFRRQSSSTTYEQYF | TRBJ2-7 | NA | TRBV6-8 | few
TGCGCCAGCAGCTTGGCACAGGGGTACACAGATACGCAGTATTTT | CASSLAQGYTDTQYF | TRBJ2-3 | TRBD1 | TRBV5-1 | NA
TGTGCCAGCAGTGTAGTAGTGACCACTGAAGCTTTCTTT | CASSVVVTTEAFF | TRBJ1-1 | NA | TRBV9 | few
TGTGCCAGCAGCTTTGGTTGGGGGCGCCAGTACGAGCAGTACTTC | CASSFGWGRQYEQYF | TRBJ2-7 | NA | TRBV7-5 | NA
TGTGCCAGCAGCACCTCCCGCGACGAGCAGTTCTTC | CASSTSRDEQFF | TRBJ2-1 | NA | TRBV9 | few
TGTGCCAGCAGCCCTCCAATGGATCCTAACTATGGCTACACCTTC | CASSPPMDPNYGYTF | TRBJ1-2 | NA | TRBV28 | NA
TGTGCCAGCAGCTTCAAAGGGCGAGCAGGTTCCTACGAGCAGTACTTC | CASSFKGRAGSYEQYF | TRBJ2-7 | NA | TRBV7-1 | once
TGTGCCTGGAGTTCCCGGGACGGCTACGAGCAGTACTTC | CAWSSRDGYEQYF | TRBJ2-7 | NA | TRBV30 | few
TGTGCCAGCAGCAGGACAGGGGTAACAGATACGCAGTATTTT | CASSRTGVTDTQYF | TRBJ2-3 | TRBD1 | TRBV6-8 | medium-sized
TGTGCCAGCAGTGAGTCATTCGGGAACTCTGGCTACACCTTC | CASSESFGNSGYTF | TRBJ1-2 | NA | TRBV6-8 | NA
TGTGCCAGCCAACGTGAGGTATACTACAATGAGCAGTTCTTC | CASQREVYYNEQFF | TRBJ2-1 | NA | TRBV6-8 | NA
TGTGCCAGCAGCCAAAGGGGGGCGAGTACCAATGAGCAGTTCTTC | CASSQRGASTNEQFF | TRBJ2-1 | NA | TRBV11-3 | few